The 21 T cell receptor beta chains in this list originate from one sample, sequenced in a study of T-cell reconstitution after alpha-beta-depleted transplantation in children. Unique molecular identifiers were used to barcode this TCRbeta library. TCRdb reprocessed the PCR reads with MiXCR, giving one entry per CDR3 protein. The sample lists about 610,000 distinct CDR3 sequences; 10% were seen once. This sample comprised PBMCs from the stem cell graft donor, obtained from the stem cell graft. Source of these receptors: a human donor who donated a stem cell graft to a child with acute myeloid leukemia.

This chain joins TRBV7-9 and TRBJ2-7; 8 bases line up with TRBD1. J was trimmed by 4 bases and V by 5 bases; bases with no gene match: 13. The CDR3 sequence is 16 residues long. Looked up from germline, CDR1 is SEHNR and CDR2 is FQNEAQ (reference sequence). CDR3 in DNA: TGTGCCAGCAGCACCTTACGGCAGGGGGCTGGATACGAGCAGTACTTC. Translation gives CASSTLRQGAGYEQYF.

This clonotype showed up just a few times. As DNA, the CDR3 is TGTGCCAGCAGCTTAAACCCCGGGACAGGGGGCAATGAGCAGTTCTTC. It codes for CASSLNPGTGGNEQFF. V usage is TRBV7-3 and J usage is TRBJ2-1; 11 bases align to TRBD1. The length of the CDR3 is 16 residues. V lost 1 base, J lost 6 bases, and 5 bases stayed unmatched. Germline loops: CDR1 SGHTA, CDR2 FQGTGA.

The table lists this clonotype with many counts. This chain joins TRBV7-2 and TRBJ2-4, with 7 bases lining up with TRBD1. Per germline, CDR1 SGHTA and CDR2 FQGNSA. The length of the CDR3 is 15 residues. The V segment lost 4 bases and the J segment 6 bases; nucleotides outside the gene matches: 9. CDR3 in amino acids: CASSSDGHRGNIQYF. The CDR3 DNA sequence: TGTGCCAGCAGCTCGGACGGACACAGGGGAAACATTCAGTACTTC.

This clonotype has more than one count but fewer than ten. The chain links TRBV27 to TRBJ2-4; D is unresolved. CDR1 is MNHEY and CDR2 is SMNVEV in the germline V gene (reference sequence). CDR3 length equals 14 residues. Trimming cost V 4 bases and J 6 bases, with 13 bases left between them. The CDR3 region has the DNA TGTGCCAGCAGTTCCGGTAGGCAGAGAAACATTCAGTACTTC. Translating it yields CASSSGRQRNIQYF.

This clonotype came up a few times. The chain has TRBV5-1 and TRBJ2-1; possible D gene TRBD2, 6 bases. The length of the CDR3 is 15 residues. Germline values: CDR1 SGHRS, CDR2 YFSETQ. Trimming removed 7 bases from V and 4 bases from J, with 18 bases in between. CDR3: CASDLGAGLYNEQFF. In DNA, the CDR3 is TGCGCCAGCGACCTAGGAGCGGGTCTTTACAATGAGCAGTTCTTC.

This clonotype has just one count. The rearrangement links TRBV7-2 to TRBJ1-1, with 7 bases fitting TRBD1. The V gene end was trimmed by 2 bases and the J gene end by 5 bases; junction bases not matched to a gene: 5. Germline loops: CDR1 SGHTA, CDR2 FQGNSA. The CDR3 length is 14 residues. The CDR3: CASSLKGATTEAFF. CDR3 DNA sequence: TGTGCCAGCAGCTTAAAGGGGGCGACAACTGAAGCTTTCTTT.

This clonotype turned up a few times. The V gene is TRBV19, the J gene TRBJ2-5; either TRBD1 or TRBD2 may fit D (5 bases each). The CDR3 is 14 amino acids. Germline V gene sequence: CDR1 LNHDA, CDR2 SQIVND (reference sequence). V shed 3 bases and J shed 1 base, with 9 bases lying between them. CDR3: CASSIGGVQETQYF. CDR3 nucleotides: TGTGCCAGTAGTATTGGGGGTGTCCAAGAGACCCAGTACTTC.

The chain combines TRBV2 with TRBJ2-7, with 8 bases identical to TRBD1. The germline V gene encodes CDR1 SNHLY and CDR2 FYNNEI. This CDR3 has 16 residues. Trimming cost V 4 bases and J 2 bases; bases outside gene matches: 10. This chain's CDR3 is CASSGLSGGLPYEQYF. The CDR3 DNA sequence: TGTGCCAGCAGTGGATTGTCAGGGGGCTTACCCTACGAGCAGTACTTC. Full variable domain (rest looked up from reference TRBV2 and TRBJ2-7): EPEVTQTPSHQVTQMGQEVILRCVPISNHLYFYWYRQILGQKVEFLVSFYNNEISEKSEIFDDQFSVERPDGSNFTLKIRSTKLEDSAMYFCASSGLSGGLPYEQYFGPGTRLTVT.

Details on this clonotype: The junction differs from germline at one of its ends, possibly a read error. The V and J genes are TRBV7-7 and TRBJ2-3, with TRBD2 identical over 7 bases. Per germline, CDR1 SSHAT and CDR2 FNYEAQ (reference sequence). CDR3 size: 15 residues. Here the CDR3 DNA reads TGTGCTAGCAGCCTCAGCGGGATAGCAACAGATACGCAGTATTTT. Residues: CASSLSGIATDTQYF.

This clonotype was recorded a few times. This chain uses TRBV7-2 with TRBJ2-5; tentatively, D is TRBD1 (5 bases). With 2 bases removed from V and 5 bases from J, the gap between germline ends came to 12 bases. This CDR3 spans 14 amino acids. Germline lookup yields CDR1 SGHTA and CDR2 FQGNSA. The CDR3 sequence: CASSLPRQGETQYF. Here the CDR3 DNA reads TGTGCCAGCAGCTTACCCCGGCAGGGCGAGACCCAGTACTTC.

This clonotype was counted between two and nine times. The chain couples TRBV20-1 to TRBJ1-5; no clear D. V lost 6 bases, J lost 6 bases, and 18 bases lay in between. The CDR3 is 14 residues long. The V gene's germline CDR1 is DFQATT and CDR2 SNEGSKA (reference sequence). The CDR3 spells CSAASSGRGQPQHF. DNA for the CDR3: TGCAGTGCAGCCTCGTCAGGCCGGGGTCAGCCCCAGCATTTT.

The rearrangement uses TRBV5-8 and TRBJ2-1; 10 bases fit TRBD2. Trimming took 4 bases from V and 9 from J; bases not matched to a gene: 13. The germline CDR1 and CDR2 sequences are SGHTS and YDEGEE. This CDR3 is built from 16 residues. CDR3 DNA: TGTGCCAGCAGCACCAGGACTAGCGGACTCCGGGGTGAGCAGTTCTTC. Protein: CASSTRTSGLRGEQFF.

The chain recombines TRBV12-3 or TRBV12-4 with TRBJ2-7; 7 bases map to TRBD2. The CDR3 length is 16 residues. Trimming took 1 base from V and 6 from J; bases not matched to a gene: 12. Written as DNA, the CDR3 is TGTGCCAGCAGTTTAGATCGTAGCGGGTTTCCGGGCGAGCAGTACTTC. This encodes CASSLDRSGFPGEQYF.

This clonotype appeared a few times. The chain is built from TRBV5-1 and TRBJ2-2; D might be TRBD2 (6 bases). Germline V lookup: CDR1 SGHRS, CDR2 YFSETQ. The CDR3 totals 14 residues. V gave up 3 bases and J gave up 6 bases, with 12 bases separating them. CDR3 amino acids: CASSSGGPPGELFF. The CDR3 DNA reads as TGCGCCAGCAGCTCCGGAGGGCCCCCCGGGGAGCTGTTTTTT.

This clonotype showed up many times. The chain has TRBV12-3 or TRBV12-4 and TRBJ2-3; D call uncertain. The CDR3 runs 14 residues. The V end lost 6 bases, the J end lost 2 bases, and 12 bases lay between the germline ends. CDR3 in amino acids: CASSSPKPTDTQYF. As DNA, the CDR3 is TGTGCCAGCAGCTCTCCGAAGCCCACAGATACGCAGTATTTT.

There are many counts of this clonotype. The chain uses TRBV6-1 and TRBJ1-6, with D perhaps matching TRBD1 (5 bases). This CDR3 contains 16 residues. Trimming removed 1 base from V and 7 bases from J, with 14 bases in between. The germline V gene encodes CDR1 MNHNS and CDR2 SASEGT. CDR3 bases: TGTGCCAGCAGTGAAGTAACAGGCAGACTCAATTCACCCCTCCACTTT. Amino acids: CASSEVTGRLNSPLHF.

A word on this clonotype: This sequence may be a read error, since a much larger clone differs from it by one base. This chain uses TRBV20-1 with TRBJ2-5, with TRBD2 identical over 12 bases. The CDR3 consists of 16 residues. The germline V gene encodes CDR1 DFQATT and CDR2 SNEGSKA (reference sequence). As DNA, the CDR3 is TGCTGTGCTAGAACTCAGACTAGCGGGAGTGGGGAGACCCAGTACTTC. This encodes CCARTQTSGSGETQYF.

This clonotype was picked up a small number of times. V is TRBV5-1 and J is TRBJ2-2, with 11 positions matching TRBD2. The V gene's germline CDR1 is SGHRS and CDR2 YFSETQ. This CDR3 spans 16 amino acids. V shed 3 bases, J shed 5 bases, and the junction held 6 bases outside the gene matches. The CDR3 loop is CASSWQRTSGTGELFF. The CDR3, as DNA: TGCGCCAGCAGCTGGCAACGGACTAGCGGGACCGGGGAGCTGTTTTTT.

On this clonotype itself: The CDR3 does not end in the conserved phenylalanine or tryptophan, so this is likely a read error. V and J are TRBV29-1 and TRBJ2-3; D is perhaps TRBD1 (6 bases). Germline CDR1 is SQVTM and CDR2 is ANQGSEA. The CDR3 runs 12 residues. The V and J ends lost 3 bases and 8 bases respectively, with 12 bases between them. Written as DNA, the CDR3 is TGCAGCGTTGAGGGGTCAGGGGTTACGCAGTATTTA. This encodes CSVEGSGVTQYL.

The chain is built from TRBV6-6 and TRBJ2-1, with D possibly being TRBD2 (6 bases). Germline V gene data show CDR1 as MNHNY and CDR2 as SVGAGI (reference sequence). The V and J ends lost 8 bases and 4 bases respectively, with 12 bases between them. The CDR3 extends over 13 amino acids. CDR3 loop: CASSGTGYNEQFF. Here the CDR3 DNA reads TGTGCCAGCTCAGGGACTGGATACAATGAGCAGTTCTTC.

This clonotype was found a few times. No DNA is shown, since the ends of the CDR3 on it are uncertain; the CDR3 is the one TCRdb lists. The gene calls are TRBV24-1 and TRBJ2-2. The CDR3 length is 13 residues, termini included. Germline V gene data show CDR1 as KGHDR and CDR2 as SFDVKD. CDR3 loop: CAYFCSSAGELFF.